Shown below are 32 T cell receptor beta chains from a single sample sequenced in a study of post-analysis software for immune sequencing data. Study-wide points: Elevated frequency relative to controls characterized roughly 5 TRBV segments in patients, TRBV5-6, TRBV5-1 and TRBV20-1 among them.

Every TCR beta cDNA library bore unique molecular identifiers. TCRdb used MiXCR to reprocess the PCR reads, holding one entry per CDR3 protein. The sample carries about half a million distinct CDR3 sequences, roughly 45% recorded once. The antigens of these receptors remain unknown. Sequencing was carried out using blood. Receptor source: a girl aged 5 to 17 with multiple sclerosis.

This chain joins TRBV20-1 and TRBJ2-3; TRBD2 aligns across 9 bases. Germline assignment: CDR1 DFQATT and CDR2 SNEGSKA (reference sequence). V dropped 0 bases and J dropped 6; count of bases not matched to a gene: 1. The CDR3 is made up of 13 amino acids. CDR3: CSAREGLADTQYF. CDR3 sequence (DNA): TGCAGTGCTAGAGAAGGACTAGCGGATACGCAGTATTTT.

This chain connects TRBV20-1 to TRBJ1-1; 7 bases line up with TRBD1. The CDR3 is 13 amino acids. Trimming cost V 5 bases and J 3 bases; bases outside gene matches: 6. Germline V gene data show CDR1 as DFQATT and CDR2 as SNEGSKA (reference sequence). The CDR3 DNA sequence: TGCAGTGCTGAGACAGGGTCGGACACTGAAGCTTTCTTT. Its translation is CSAETGSDTEAFF.

The rearrangement uses TRBV6-5 and TRBJ2-7; D is possibly TRBD2 (7 bases). CDR1 is MNHEY, CDR2 SVGAGI, per germline. CDR3 length equals 17 residues. Trimming removed 0 bases at V and 3 bases at J, with 18 bases between. CDR3 DNA sequence: TGTGCCAGCAGTTACTCGATAGGGGGGGAACTCGTCTACGAGCAGTACTTC. Translated: CASSYSIGGELVYEQYF.

The rearrangement joins TRBV20-1 to TRBJ2-1, with 9 bases aligning to TRBD1. CDR3 size: 17 residues. The J segment lost 3 bases and the V segment lost 5 bases, leaving 14 bases of the junction unmatched. From germline, CDR1 is DFQATT and CDR2 SNEGSKA (reference sequence). In nucleotides, the CDR3 is TGCAGTGCTCGATCGGACAGGGGCTTAAGAATCTACAATGAGCAGTTCTTC. Translating it yields CSARSDRGLRIYNEQFF.

This clonotype was counted a few times. The chain uses TRBV6-1 and TRBJ2-5; D remains ambiguous. Germline V gives CDR1 MNHNS, CDR2 SASEGT. V was pared by 6 bases and J by 5 bases, with 4 bases between. This CDR3 has 10 amino acids. CDR3 residues: CASRWETQYF. The CDR3 coding sequence is TGTGCCAGCAGATGGGAGACCCAGTACTTC.

This clonotype was detected a few times. The rearrangement uses TRBV29-1 and TRBJ2-5; D remains unclear. The J call could be wrong; TRBJ2-7 is a better fit for the DNA end. CDR1 is SQVTM and CDR2 is ANQGSEA in the germline V gene. The CDR3 is 12 amino acids. The CDR3 reads CSVGPQDYEQYF. CDR3 in DNA: TGCAGCGTCGGGCCCCAGGACTACGAGCAGTACTTC.

This chain uses TRBV29-1 with TRBJ2-7, with D unclear. The CDR3 covers 13 residues. Germline V gene data show CDR1 as SQVTM and CDR2 as ANQGSEA. Trimming cost V 4 bases and J 3 bases, with 13 bases left between them. CDR3 residues: CSVGPASGYEQYF. The CDR3 DNA follows: TGCAGCGTTGGCCCTGCGTCTGGCTACGAGCAGTACTTC.

On this clonotype itself: One end of the junction varies from germline; a read error may be responsible. The V call is TRBV5-1, the J call TRBJ2-5, with TRBD2 matching 9 bases. This CDR3 is built from 16 residues. Germline CDR1 is SGHRS and CDR2 is YFSETQ. CDR3 nucleotides: TGCGCTAGCAGCTTGGGGCCAGCGGGAGGCCAAGAGACCCAGTACTTC. Translated, it gives CASSLGPAGGQETQYF.

The table lists this clonotype with a few counts. The rearrangement uses TRBV7-9 and TRBJ2-5, with D uncertain. This CDR3 region has 11 residues. Germline lookup yields CDR1 SEHNR and CDR2 FQNEAQ (reference sequence). The V and J ends lost 8 bases and 0 bases respectively, with 4 bases between them. The CDR3 coding sequence is TGTGCCAGCGCGTACCAAGAGACCCAGTACTTC. Protein product: CASAYQETQYF.

The rearrangement links TRBV28 to TRBJ2-4; the D is unclear. The CDR3 length is 14 residues. The germline V and J ends were trimmed by 5 bases and 0 bases, with 8 bases remaining between them. Germline CDR1 MDHEN, CDR2 SYDVKM. CDR3 bases: TGTGCCAGCAGTAGCAGTCTAGCCAAAAACATTCAGTACTTC. Its protein is CASSSSLAKNIQYF.

The rearrangement joins TRBV7-3 to TRBJ1-1, with 9 bases lining up with TRBD1. J was trimmed by 0 bases and V by 4 bases; bases with no gene match: 3. The CDR3 runs to 15 residues. Germline CDR1 and CDR2: SGHTA and FQGTGA. CDR3 nucleotides: TGTGCCAGCAGCTCAACAGGGGGCCTGAACACTGAAGCTTTCTTT. Amino acid sequence: CASSSTGGLNTEAFF.

The rearrangement uses TRBV24-1 and TRBJ2-5; TRBD2 agrees at 9 bases. V lost 9 bases and J lost 1; bases outside the gene matches: 2. The CDR3 has 13 amino acids. Germline-derived CDR1 and CDR2 are KGHDR and SFDVKD. The CDR3 nucleotides read TGTGCCACCCAAGCGGGGGGCCAAGAGACCCAGTACTTC. As protein: CATQAGGQETQYF.

The count of this clonotype is one. The chain joins TRBV4-2 to TRBJ2-1; TRBD2 matches 10 bases. The V and J ends lost 2 bases and 5 bases, in that order; junction bases with no gene match: 3. There are 15 residues in the CDR3. Germline CDR1 reads LGHNA; CDR2 reads YNFKEQ. The CDR3 loop reads CASSQLAGDHNEQFF. CDR3 coding DNA: TGTGCCAGCAGCCAACTAGCGGGAGACCACAATGAGCAGTTCTTC.

The chain has TRBV12-3 or TRBV12-4 and TRBJ1-2, with unresolved D. CDR3 length: 14 residues. V was pared by 5 bases and J by 0 bases, with 10 bases between. CDR3 residues: CASSPAGPNYGYTF. CDR3 coding DNA: TGTGCCAGCAGTCCCGCAGGACCTAACTATGGCTACACCTTC.

The rearrangement links TRBV24-1 to TRBJ1-2; 7 bases line up with TRBD1. Per germline, CDR1 KGHDR and CDR2 SFDVKD. J was trimmed by 7 bases and V by 5 bases; bases with no gene match: 15. The CDR3 is 16 amino acids. The CDR3 bases are TGTGCCACCAGTGGTGCGGGCCTACAGGGGAAGAGTGGCTACACCTTC. This translates into CATSGAGLQGKSGYTF.

The gene calls are TRBV28 and TRBJ2-7; either TRBD1 or TRBD2 may supply D (5 bases each). The CDR3 sequence is 17 residues long. CDR1 is MDHEN and CDR2 is SYDVKM in the germline V gene. Trimming removed 1 base from V and 0 bases from J, with 16 bases in between. The CDR3 loop is CASSLLVGAGFSYEQYF. CDR3 nucleotide sequence: TGTGCCAGCAGTTTATTGGTCGGGGCGGGCTTCTCCTACGAGCAGTACTTC.

CDR3 protein: CASSAHGQGAARESFF. DNA of the CDR3: TGTGCCAGCAGCGCCCACGGACAGGGGGCGGCTAGAGAGTCGTTCTTC. The chain recombines TRBV7-9 with TRBJ2-1; TRBD1 agrees at 11 bases. J gave up 15 bases and V 5 bases, and 18 bases lay outside the gene matches. This CDR3 has 16 residues. CDR1 is SEHNR, CDR2 FQNEAQ, per germline (reference sequence).

The chain carries TRBV20-1 and TRBJ1-1; D call uncertain. CDR3 length: 12 amino acids. V gave up 4 bases and J gave up 0 bases, with 6 bases separating them. Germline loops: CDR1 DFQATT, CDR2 SNEGSKA (reference sequence). This CDR3 is CSAKGLNTEAFF. The CDR3 coding sequence is TGCAGTGCTAAGGGATTGAACACTGAAGCTTTCTTT.

The chain recombines TRBV6-6 with TRBJ2-3; 8 bases line up with TRBD1. Germline V gene sequence: CDR1 MNHNY, CDR2 SVGAGI (reference sequence). The V and J ends lost 6 bases and 3 bases, in that order; junction bases with no gene match: 8. This CDR3 comprises 15 residues. The CDR3 region has the DNA TGTGCCAGCAGCGTCGGACAGGGTGAAACAGATACGCAGTATTTT. Translation gives CASSVGQGETDTQYF.

This clonotype appeared many times. This chain joins TRBV28 and TRBJ2-7, with 13 bases fitting TRBD2. This CDR3 has 15 amino acids. CDR1 is MDHEN and CDR2 is SYDVKM in the germline V gene. Unmatched junction bases numbered 8, after V lost 5 bases and J lost 7 bases. The CDR3 region is CASSTRLAGGREQYF. CDR3 DNA sequence: TGTGCCAGCAGTACCAGACTAGCGGGAGGTCGGGAGCAGTACTTC. The complete variable domain, with remaining parts taken from reference TRBV28 and TRBJ2-7, reads DVKVTQSSRYLVKRTGEKVFLECVQDMDHENMFWYRQDPGLGLRLIYFSYDVKMKEKGDIPEGYSVSREKKERFSLILESASTNQTSMYLCASSTRLAGGREQYFGPGTRLTVT.

The chain uses TRBV29-1 and TRBJ1-4, with 7 positions matching TRBD1. The ends lost 0 bases at V and 8 bases at J; junction bases unmatched: 3. CDR3 length equals 13 residues. The germline V gene has CDR1 SQVTM and CDR2 ANQGSEA. The CDR3: CSVEDRGGEKLFF. DNA for the CDR3: TGCAGCGTTGAAGACAGGGGGGGGGAAAAACTGTTTTTT.

Details on this clonotype: This sequence may be a read error, since a much larger clone differs from it by one base. The chain has TRBV29-1 and TRBJ2-7; possibly TRBD1 or TRBD2 for D (6 bases each). The CDR3 spans 13 residues. Germline V gene sequence: CDR1 SQVTM, CDR2 ANQGSEA. V lost 4 bases, J lost 1 base, and 11 bases lay in between. The CDR3 reads CSVVEGDSYEQYF. The CDR3 DNA reads TGCAGCGTTGTGGAGGGGGATTCCTACGAGCAGTACTTC.

The CDR3 DNA sequence: TGCAGCGTTGAAGATCGACTAGCGGGAAAGTACGAGCAGTACTTC. This codes for CSVEDRLAGKYEQYF. This chain links TRBV29-1 with TRBJ2-7; TRBD2 agrees at 11 bases. The trim removed 0 bases at V and 4 bases at J, leaving 5 bases unmatched. The CDR3 loop spans 15 amino acids. Germline lookup yields CDR1 SQVTM and CDR2 ANQGSEA.

The rearrangement joins TRBV5-1 to TRBJ1-2, with D perhaps TRBD1 (5 bases). V was clipped by 7 bases and J by 0 bases, with 13 bases between them. The germline gives CDR1 SGHRS, CDR2 YFSETQ. This CDR3 region has 14 residues. Written as DNA, the CDR3 is TGCGCCAGCTCGGGAGGAGGGGCTAACTATGGCTACACCTTC. It encodes CASSGGGANYGYTF.

This clonotype was seen only a few times. The chain uses TRBV4-1 and TRBJ1-1; 11 bases match TRBD1. J lost 2 bases, V lost 5 bases, and 13 bases had no gene match. The CDR3 consists of 18 residues. Germline V gives CDR1 MGHRA, CDR2 YSYEKL. This CDR3 reads CASSVRWTGGLSNTEAFF. CDR3 DNA sequence: TGCGCCAGCAGCGTACGTTGGACAGGGGGCCTAAGTAACACTGAAGCTTTCTTT.

Only a few counts were recorded for this clonotype. The chain uses TRBV6-2 or TRBV6-3 and TRBJ2-1, with 7 bases aligning to TRBD1. Per the germline V gene, CDR1 is MNHEY and CDR2 is SVGEGT. The trim removed 3 bases at V and 6 bases at J, leaving 5 bases unmatched. CDR3 length: 14 residues. The CDR3 bases are TGTGCCAGCAGTTATCCCGACAGGGCCAATGAGCAGTTCTTC. The encoded protein is CASSYPDRANEQFF.

This clonotype came up a few times. This sequence joins TRBV7-2 and TRBJ2-7; the D is unclear. CDR3 length: 12 residues. V shed 5 bases and J shed 2 bases, with 7 bases lying between them. Germline V CDR1 and CDR2: SGHTA, FQGNSA. CDR3 in amino acids: CASSLQAYEQYF. The CDR3 bases are TGTGCCAGCAGCCTGCAAGCCTACGAGCAGTACTTC.

In its sample, this clonotype was seen a few times. V and J are TRBV29-1 and TRBJ2-7, with D perhaps given as TRBD1 or TRBD2 (6 bases each). Per germline, CDR1 SQVTM and CDR2 ANQGSEA. This CDR3 is built from 15 residues. V was trimmed by 2 bases and J by 6 bases, leaving 20 bases between them. The DNA of the CDR3 is TGCAGCGTTGAAATGCTGGGGGGCGCTTTTGGCGAGCAGTACTTC. This codes for CSVEMLGGAFGEQYF.

A single count supports this clonotype. The CDR3 sequence is CASSLSLRGTGELFF. In DNA, the CDR3 is TGTGCCAGCAGCTTATCCCTCCGGGGCACCGGGGAGCTGTTTTTT. The chain uses TRBV7-3 and TRBJ2-2; the D gene is possibly TRBD2 (5 bases). CDR3 length: 15 residues. CDR1 and CDR2 (germline): SGHTA, FQGTGA. V lost 2 bases and J 4 bases, leaving 11 bases between the germline ends.

This clonotype turned up a few times. The chain links TRBV10-3 to TRBJ1-1; D is undetermined. V gave up 2 bases and J gave up 0 bases, with 10 bases separating them. The CDR3 is made up of 15 amino acids. Germline CDR1 and CDR2: ENHRY and SYGVKD. This CDR3 is CAISEVDLLNTEAFF. CDR3 nucleotide sequence: TGTGCCATCAGTGAGGTGGACCTGCTGAACACTGAAGCTTTCTTT.

The V and J genes are TRBV6-5 and TRBJ2-7; D gene ambiguous. TRBJ2-5 explains the end of the DNA better; the J call may be wrong. The CDR3 consists of 11 residues. Looked up from germline, CDR1 is MNHEY and CDR2 is SVGAGI. The CDR3 is CASIHHGTQYF. The CDR3 DNA is TGTGCCAGCATTCACCATGGGACCCAGTACTTC.

The chain couples TRBV29-1 to TRBJ1-6, with 7 positions matching TRBD1. Germline CDR1 reads SQVTM; CDR2 reads ANQGSEA. The V gene end was trimmed by 5 bases and the J gene end by 7 bases; junction bases not matched to a gene: 5. The CDR3 totals 13 residues. The CDR3 spells CSVLTGWNSPLHF. CDR3 coding DNA: TGCAGCGTTTTGACAGGGTGGAATTCACCCCTCCACTTT.